These 10 T cell receptor beta chains came from one sample sequenced in a study of T cell repertoires in cytomegalovirus infection. TCRdb passed the reads through MiXCR, listing each CDR3 protein once. The data hold approximately 73,000 distinct CDR3 sequences, with around 40% observed a single time. The antigens these receptors bind are not known. This specimen consisted of CD8+ T cells from cultured PBMCs, obtained from culture after CMV antigen stimulation. All receptors come from a human donor in good health (CMV status not recorded). Some clones in this sample may be carry-over from other donors' samples.

The chain links TRBV2 to TRBJ1-3, with D hard to call. The CDR3 is 14 residues long. Trimming cost V 2 bases and J 4 bases, with 9 bases left between them. Germline V CDR1 and CDR2: SNHLY, FYNNEI. The CDR3: CASSEPGAGNTIYF. In nucleotides, the CDR3 is TGTGCCAGCAGTGAACCAGGTGCAGGAAACACCATATATTTT.

This clonotype was detected a few times. The V call is TRBV6-6, the J call TRBJ1-2; tentative D call: TRBD1 (5 bases). V lost 2 bases and J lost 4, with 17 bases in between. This CDR3 has 16 amino acids. Germline values: CDR1 MNHNY, CDR2 SVGAGI (reference sequence). The CDR3 nucleotides are TGTGCCAGCAGTTACGAACCGACGGGGGGGGGCTATGGCTACACCTTC. Protein: CASSYEPTGGGYGYTF.

The chain employs TRBV11-2 and TRBJ2-7, with a possible D match to TRBD1 (6 bases). In germline, CDR1 is SGHAT, CDR2 FQNNGV. V was pared by 5 bases and J by 0 bases, with 20 bases between. The CDR3 has 17 residues. The DNA for the CDR3 is TGTGCCAGCAGCGCCTACCGGGACACCCACAGCTCCTACGAGCAGTACTTC. Translation: CASSAYRDTHSSYEQYF.

V is TRBV5-6 and J is TRBJ1-1; TRBD1 agrees at 8 bases. CDR3 size: 14 residues. The germline CDR1 and CDR2 sequences are SGHDT and YYEEEE. V shed 4 bases and J 5 bases; nucleotides not matched to a gene: 7. DNA for the CDR3: TGTGCCAGCAGCCCAGGGGGCGCGGAAACTGAAGCTTTCTTT. Its translation: CASSPGGAETEAFF.

V usage is TRBV10-3 and J usage is TRBJ2-7, with 8 bases matching TRBD1. The V gene's germline CDR1 is ENHRY and CDR2 SYGVKD. V trimming: 6 bases; J trimming: 2 bases; junction bases outside the gene matches: 6. The CDR3 contains 14 residues. The CDR3 DNA sequence: TGTGCCATCAGATCGGGACAGGCGACCTACGAGCAGTACTTC. Translation: CAIRSGQATYEQYF.

This clonotype occurred a few times. The chain recombines TRBV6-1 with TRBJ2-7; 7 nucleotides match TRBD1. The germline gives CDR1 MNHNS, CDR2 SASEGT. This CDR3 has 15 amino acids. Trimming took 2 bases from V and 2 from J; bases not matched to a gene: 6. CDR3: CASSEWDSTTYEQYF. The CDR3 nucleotides are TGTGCCAGCAGTGAATGGGACAGTACTACCTACGAGCAGTACTTC.

At least ten counts were recorded for this clonotype. The chain couples TRBV4-1 to TRBJ2-1, with D perhaps matching TRBD1 or TRBD2 (6 bases each). Germline V gene sequence: CDR1 MGHRA, CDR2 YSYEKL. The CDR3 has 17 amino acids. V lost 2 bases and J lost 6, with 20 bases in between. CDR3 nucleotides: TGCGCCAGCAGCCAAATAATAGGGGGGTCGGTGGGCAATGAGCAGTTCTTC. As protein: CASSQIIGGSVGNEQFF.

The rearrangement links TRBV7-6 to TRBJ2-3, with D possibly called TRBD1 or TRBD2 (5 bases each). Deletions cut 4 bases from V and 2 bases from J, with 13 bases between. There are 15 residues in the CDR3. Per the germline V gene, CDR1 is SGHVS and CDR2 is FNYEAQ. CDR3 residues: CASSWAGTNTDTQYF. CDR3 DNA sequence: TGTGCCAGCAGCTGGGCCGGGACCAACACAGATACGCAGTATTTT.

This clonotype was seen many times. The J gene is TRBJ2-3, the V gene TRBV7-6; no clear D. CDR1 SGHVS and CDR2 FNYEAQ come from the germline V gene. V dropped 2 bases and J dropped 2 bases, with 8 bases sitting between them. This CDR3 contains 14 residues. The CDR3 sequence: CASSLLGYTDTQYF. As DNA, the CDR3 is TGTGCCAGCAGCTTATTGGGGTACACAGATACGCAGTATTTT.

The V gene is TRBV9, the J gene TRBJ2-3, with 9 bases matching TRBD2. Germline V lookup: CDR1 SGDLS, CDR2 YYNGEE. CDR3 length equals 16 residues. V gave up 0 bases and J gave up 1 base; unmatched junction bases: 3. The DNA for the CDR3 is TGTGCCAGCAGCGTAGATCTAGCGGGGCGCACAGATACGCAGTATTTT. It encodes CASSVDLAGRTDTQYF.